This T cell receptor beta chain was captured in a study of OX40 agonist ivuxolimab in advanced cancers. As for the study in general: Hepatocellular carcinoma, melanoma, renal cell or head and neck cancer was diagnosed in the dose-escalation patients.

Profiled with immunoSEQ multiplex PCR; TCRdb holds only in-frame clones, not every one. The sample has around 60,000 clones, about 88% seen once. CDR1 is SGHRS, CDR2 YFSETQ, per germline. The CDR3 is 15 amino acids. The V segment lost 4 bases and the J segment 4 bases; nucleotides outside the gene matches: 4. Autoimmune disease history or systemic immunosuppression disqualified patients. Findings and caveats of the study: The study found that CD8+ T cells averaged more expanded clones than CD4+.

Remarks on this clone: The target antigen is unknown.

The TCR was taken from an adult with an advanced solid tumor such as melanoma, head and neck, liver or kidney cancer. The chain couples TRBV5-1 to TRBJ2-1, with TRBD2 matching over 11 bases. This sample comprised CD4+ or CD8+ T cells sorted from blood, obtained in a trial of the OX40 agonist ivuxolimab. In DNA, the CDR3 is TGCGCCAGCAGCCCCCTAGCGGGGGGTTACAATGAGCAGTTCTTC. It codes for CASSPLAGGYNEQFF.